What follows are 18 T cell receptor beta chains derived from one specimen sequenced in a study of technical replicates of blood from a handful of donors. Clones were sequenced by immunoSEQ multiplex PCR, and TCRdb holds only the in-frame ones, with some missing. This sample yields more than 13,000 clones, of which nearly 80% are seen a single time; approximately 12% belongs to the top ten. Sequencing input: PBMCs. The receptors here all came from a human donor in good health.

The V call is TRBV6-1, the J call TRBJ2-2; 7 bases align to TRBD2. V shed 1 base and J 4 bases; nucleotides not matched to a gene: 3. This CDR3 comprises 15 residues. CDR1 and CDR2 (germline): MNHNS, SASEGT. The CDR3 DNA reads TGTGCCAGCAGTGAAGTGACGGGAGGCACCGGGGAGCTGTTTTTT. Its protein product is CASSEVTGGTGELFF.

The chain recombines TRBV5-1 with TRBJ2-1; a weak D match, TRBD2 (6 bases). V was clipped by 2 bases and J by 10 bases, with 13 bases between them. The germline gives CDR1 SGHRS, CDR2 YFSETQ. The CDR3 consists of 13 residues. The CDR3 nucleotides are TGCGCCAGCAGCTTAGTGGAGGCGGGGGAGCAGTTCTTC. It is translated as CASSLVEAGEQFF.

This clone was recorded once. The genes are TRBV7-9 and TRBJ2-7; weak D call: TRBD2 (5 bases). The CDR3 is 13 residues long. Germline loops: CDR1 SEHNR, CDR2 FQNEAQ (reference sequence). V gave up 2 bases and J gave up 0 bases, with 5 bases separating them. The CDR3, as DNA: TGTGCCAGCAGCTTACGGGGCTCCTACGAGCAGTACTTC. This sequence encodes CASSLRGSYEQYF.

The chain employs TRBV6-1 and TRBJ2-7; 7 positions match TRBD1. The ends lost 4 bases at V and 2 bases at J; junction bases unmatched: 2. CDR1 is MNHNS and CDR2 is SASEGT in the germline V gene. The CDR3 totals 13 residues. CDR3 DNA sequence: TGTGCCAGCAGTGCGGGACAGACCTACGAGCAGTACTTC. This encodes CASSAGQTYEQYF.

The rearrangement uses TRBV7-8 and TRBJ2-1; 7 nucleotides align to TRBD1. Germline lookup yields CDR1 SGHVS and CDR2 FQNEAQ. CDR3 size: 13 residues. V was pared by 4 bases and J by 10 bases, with 7 bases of the junction left unmatched. The CDR3: CASSSRATGEQFF. CDR3 nucleotides: TGTGCCAGCAGCTCTAGGGCGACAGGGGAGCAGTTCTTC.

This clone was detected a few times. The chain joins TRBV6-5 to TRBJ1-1; D is unclear. This CDR3 has 13 amino acids. The V gene lost 2 bases and the J gene lost 5 bases, with 9 bases spanning the gap. Germline V lookup: CDR1 MNHEY, CDR2 SVGAGI. The CDR3 nucleotides read TGTGCCAGCAGTTACAATGACGGGACTGAAGCTTTCTTT. It encodes CASSYNDGTEAFF.

This chain joins TRBV2 and TRBJ2-1; D is undetermined. Germline CDR1 and CDR2: SNHLY and FYNNEI. CDR3 length: 11 residues. Trimming stripped 4 bases from V and 10 bases from J, with 8 bases between. CDR3 in amino acids: CASSGEVEQFF. CDR3 in DNA: TGTGCCAGCAGTGGTGAGGTAGAGCAGTTCTTC.

The J gene is TRBJ2-3, the V gene TRBV9, with D perhaps matching TRBD1 (5 bases). The germline CDR1 and CDR2 sequences are SGDLS and YYNGEE. This CDR3 has 16 residues. Deletions cut 0 bases from V and 0 bases from J, with 11 bases between. The CDR3 DNA sequence: TGTGCCAGCAGCGTAGGAGGTGGGGCTAGCACAGATACGCAGTATTTT. Protein sequence: CASSVGGGASTDTQYF.

This clone has more than one count but fewer than ten. The chain combines TRBV11-2 with TRBJ1-1; 8 bases are shared with TRBD1. Germline values: CDR1 SGHAT, CDR2 FQNNGV. V was pared by 2 bases and J by 6 bases, with 8 bases of the junction left unmatched. CDR3 length: 15 residues. CDR3 coding DNA: TGTGCCAGCAGCTTATTTAGGCAGGGGGCGGCTGAAGCTTTCTTT. Encoded protein: CASSLFRQGAAEAFF.

The gene calls are TRBV11-2 and TRBJ2-7, with no clear D. From germline, CDR1 is SGHAT and CDR2 FQNNGV. The CDR3 is 15 amino acids. V gave up 5 bases and J gave up 0 bases, with 14 bases separating them. CDR3 residues: CASSRNYITSYEQYF. The CDR3 DNA is TGTGCCAGCAGCCGTAACTACATCACCTCCTACGAGCAGTACTTC.

This CDR3 is CASSLLARGDEQYF. The DNA for the CDR3 is TGTGCCAGCAGCTTATTGGCCAGGGGGGACGAGCAGTACTTC. The chain employs TRBV7-8 and TRBJ2-7; the D gene is possibly TRBD1 (7 bases). Germline lookup yields CDR1 SGHVS and CDR2 FQNEAQ. This CDR3 has 14 amino acids. Deletions cut 2 bases from V and 5 bases from J, with 13 bases between.

CDR3 in amino acids: CASSEGSGRAGELFF. The CDR3 DNA sequence: TGTGCCAGCAGTGAAGGAAGCGGGAGGGCCGGGGAGCTGTTTTTT. The chain has TRBV6-1 and TRBJ2-2; TRBD2 matches 10 bases. Losses at the gene ends were 1 base for V and 6 bases for J; bases not matched to a gene: 2. Germline lookup yields CDR1 MNHNS and CDR2 SASEGT. This CDR3 is built from 15 residues.

The chain combines TRBV14 with TRBJ2-5, with 12 bases identical to TRBD2. The V gene end was trimmed by 0 bases and the J gene end by 4 bases; junction bases not matched to a gene: 9. CDR1 and CDR2 from the germline V gene are SGHDN and FVKESK. This CDR3 is 18 amino acids long. The CDR3: CASSQENPGLAGVETQYF. In nucleotides, the CDR3 is TGTGCCAGCAGCCAAGAAAACCCGGGACTAGCGGGCGTAGAGACCCAGTACTTC.

The chain joins TRBV6-1 to TRBJ1-5, with D perhaps TRBD1 (6 bases). Trimming stripped 2 bases from V and 0 bases from J, with 11 bases between. CDR3 length: 16 amino acids. CDR1 and CDR2 from the germline V gene are MNHNS and SASEGT. The CDR3 sequence is CASSEWAGDSNQPQHF. The CDR3 DNA reads as TGTGCCAGCAGTGAATGGGCAGGGGATAGCAATCAGCCCCAGCATTTT.

This chain uses TRBV27 with TRBJ2-7; D gene unclear. Looked up from germline, CDR1 is MNHEY and CDR2 is SMNVEV (reference sequence). The CDR3 extends over 11 amino acids. V lost 5 bases and J 3 bases, leaving 5 bases between the germline ends. The CDR3 reads CASSLGYEQYF. For the CDR3, the DNA is TGTGCCAGCAGTCTAGGCTACGAGCAGTACTTC.

The CDR3 protein is CAWTGGTEQFF. DNA of the CDR3: TGTGCCTGGACTGGGGGCACAGAGCAGTTCTTC. The genes are TRBV30 and TRBJ2-1, with D possibly TRBD1 on 6 matching bases. This CDR3 spans 11 amino acids. Germline V gene lookup returns CDR1 GTSNPN and CDR2 SVGIG (reference sequence). V was clipped by 4 bases and J by 10 bases, with 11 bases between them.

This rearrangement joins TRBV12-5 to TRBJ2-4; 10 bases align to TRBD1. CDR3 length: 15 amino acids. The V gene end was trimmed by 6 bases and the J gene end by 8 bases; junction bases not matched to a gene: 10. The germline V gene has CDR1 LGHNT and CDR2 FRNRAP. CDR3 DNA sequence: TGTGCTAGTGGCCCCGGGACAGGGGATGTCGACATTCAGTACTTC. Residues: CASGPGTGDVDIQYF.

This chain links TRBV7-9 with TRBJ2-2; 8 bases are shared with TRBD1. This CDR3 is 13 amino acids long. Germline V gene lookup returns CDR1 SEHNR and CDR2 FQNEAQ (reference sequence). The V segment lost 7 bases and the J segment 4 bases; nucleotides outside the gene matches: 2. The DNA for the CDR3 is TGTGCCAGCATGACAGGGGTCACCGGGGAGCTGTTTTTT. Protein: CASMTGVTGELFF.